This TCR beta chain came from a study of Tregs in tolerant kidney transplant recipients. This clone was counted a single time. The CDR3 has 11 amino acids. The germline gives CDR1 SGHVT, CDR2 SQSDAQ. Unmatched junction bases numbered 2, after V lost 9 bases and J lost 8 bases. The table came from immunoSEQ multiplex PCR; TCRdb's copy has only in-frame clones and leaves some out. The sample holds some 70,000 clones; roughly 92% are singletons and the top ten take approximately 11%. The gene calls are TRBV7-4 and TRBJ2-1; 9 bases map to TRBD1. Material: CD8+ T cells from blood, obtained before the transplant. This TCR was recovered from a human donor who received a combined kidney and bone marrow transplant. CDR3 sequence: CARDRGHEQFF. CDR3 DNA: TGTGCCAGGGACAGGGGCCATGAGCAGTTCTTC.